The entry that follows covers one T cell receptor beta chain sequence. Investigators performed immunoSEQ version v3.0 at survey level. Assay used: immunoSEQ multiplex PCR; TCRdb lists only in-frame clones, some missing. The sample lists around 29,000 clones, nearly 97% occurring once. The data derive from a study of long-term antiretroviral therapy in people with HIV. The material sequenced was unsorted PBMCs, taken 5.3 years after starting antiretroviral therapy. The clonotype comes from a man aged 30 to 39 with HIV.

In nucleotides, the CDR3 is TGTGCCAGCAGCCCACGAGACGGACAAGAGCAGTTCTTC. Encoded protein: CASSPRDGQEQFF. This chain connects TRBV5-4 to TRBJ2-1, with a possible D match to TRBD1 (5 bases). CDR1 SGHNT and CDR2 YYREEE come from the germline V gene (reference sequence). This CDR3 region has 13 residues. Trimming took 4 bases from V and 10 from J, leaving 15 bases between them.